The rows below give T cell receptor beta chains drawn from one sample of a study of regulatory T cells in long-lasting Graves disease. In TCRdb, the multiplex PCR reads were re-called with MiXCR into one record per CDR3 protein. The table includes over 500,000 distinct CDR3 sequences, approximately 15% detected once. These data also formed part of another study, on T cells in Graves' hyperthyroidism and ophthalmopathy.

This material consisted of peripheral blood mononuclear cells (PBMCs), taken at new diagnosis, from a patient treated with antithyroid drugs. The receptors originated from a woman aged 25 to 39 with Graves disease. Both conserved end residues are part of each CDR3. D genes are given only for firm matches. A row's size may be missing; if present it is once, few, many or a size class.

d_gene: TRBD1
abundance: NA
v_gene: TRBV4-1
j_gene: TRBJ1-5
CDR3aa: CASSPRTGTNQPQHF
CDR3nt: TGCGCCAGCAGCCCCAGGACAGGGACCAATCAGCCCCAGCATTTT

d_gene: TRBD1
abundance: NA
v_gene: TRBV6-1
j_gene: TRBJ2-7
CDR3aa: CASRREYPRDRGTEQYF
CDR3nt: TGTGCCAGCAGGAGAGAGTACCCTCGGGACAGGGGTACCGAGCAGTACTTC

d_gene: NA
abundance: many
v_gene: TRBV29-1
j_gene: TRBJ1-1
CDR3aa: CSVGPPNTEAFF
CDR3nt: TGCAGCGTTGGCCCCCCCAACACTGAAGCTTTCTTT

d_gene: TRBD1
abundance: many
v_gene: TRBV28
j_gene: TRBJ1-5
CDR3aa: CASNLGDRGNQPQHF
CDR3nt: TGTGCCAGCAACCTAGGGGACAGGGGGAATCAGCCCCAGCATTTT

d_gene: NA
abundance: few
v_gene: TRBV9
j_gene: TRBJ2-2
CDR3aa: CASSVRDLSARGTGELFF
CDR3nt: TGTGCCAGCAGCGTCCGGGATTTGAGTGCACGGGGCACCGGGGAGCTGTTTTTT

d_gene: NA
abundance: few
v_gene: TRBV3-1
j_gene: TRBJ2-3
CDR3aa: CASSPVLAGSIPKRYF
CDR3nt: TGTGCCAGCAGCCCCGTGCTAGCTGGGAGCATACCCAAACGGTATTTT

d_gene: NA
abundance: few
v_gene: TRBV9
j_gene: TRBJ2-1
CDR3aa: CASSAGSGSYNEQFF
CDR3nt: TGTGCCAGCAGCGCTGGGTCTGGCTCCTACAATGAGCAGTTCTTC

d_gene: TRBD2
abundance: few
v_gene: TRBV20-1
j_gene: TRBJ2-5
CDR3aa: CSASTGLAGETQYF
CDR3nt: TGCAGTGCTAGTACAGGACTAGCTGGAGAGACCCAGTACTTC

d_gene: TRBD2
abundance: few
v_gene: TRBV7-9
j_gene: TRBJ2-3
CDR3aa: CASSPGTVGIAGGSTDTQYF
CDR3nt: TGTGCCAGCAGCCCCGGGACAGTCGGAATAGCGGGAGGAAGCACAGATACGCAGTATTTT

d_gene: NA
abundance: NA
v_gene: TRBV12-3/TRBV12-4
j_gene: TRBJ2-1
CDR3aa: CASSDYSSYNEQFF
CDR3nt: TGTGCCAGCTCCGACTACAGCTCCTACAATGAGCAGTTCTTC

d_gene: NA
abundance: many
v_gene: TRBV7-9
j_gene: TRBJ1-2
CDR3aa: CASSSSWVLDYGYTF
CDR3nt: TGTGCCAGCAGCAGTAGTTGGGTATTGGACTATGGCTACACCTTC

d_gene: NA
abundance: NA
v_gene: TRBV9
j_gene: TRBJ2-7
CDR3aa: CASSPAELTHERYF
CDR3nt: TGTGCCAGCAGTCCAGCGGAACTCACCCACGAGCGGTACTTC

d_gene: TRBD2
abundance: NA
v_gene: TRBV2
j_gene: TRBJ2-2
CDR3aa: CATLAGAGTGELFF
CDR3nt: TGTGCCACCTTAGCGGGAGCAGGGACCGGGGAGCTGTTTTTT

d_gene: NA
abundance: NA
v_gene: TRBV12-3/TRBV12-4
j_gene: TRBJ2-7
CDR3aa: CASKTGNYEQYF
CDR3nt: TGTGCCAGTAAGACAGGAAACTACGAGCAGTACTTC

d_gene: TRBD1
abundance: many
v_gene: TRBV6-1
j_gene: TRBJ1-2
CDR3aa: CASSVPGQRRYGYTF
CDR3nt: TGTGCCAGCAGTGTCCCGGGACAGAGACGCTATGGCTACACCTTC

d_gene: TRBD2
abundance: few
v_gene: TRBV19
j_gene: TRBJ2-1
CDR3aa: CASRHGLAGHEQFF
CDR3nt: TGTGCCAGCCGCCATGGCCTAGCGGGACATGAGCAGTTCTTC

d_gene: NA
abundance: NA
v_gene: TRBV10-3
j_gene: TRBJ2-3
CDR3aa: CAISGPGVGTDTQYF
CDR3nt: TGTGCCATCAGTGGACCGGGAGTAGGCACAGATACGCAGTATTTT

d_gene: NA
abundance: NA
v_gene: TRBV4-2
j_gene: TRBJ2-7
CDR3aa: CASSQDQAAGFEQYF
CDR3nt: TGTGCCAGCAGCCAAGACCAAGCGGCAGGTTTCGAGCAGTACTTC

d_gene: NA
abundance: NA
v_gene: TRBV3-1
j_gene: TRBJ2-2
CDR3aa: CASRIQGSPGELFF
CDR3nt: TGTGCCAGCAGGATCCAGGGTTCTCCCGGGGAGCTGTTTTTT

d_gene: NA
abundance: few
v_gene: TRBV20-1
j_gene: TRBJ1-1
CDR3aa: CSARDFFGQKNTEAFF
CDR3nt: NA

d_gene: NA
abundance: NA
v_gene: TRBV29-1
j_gene: TRBJ1-2
CDR3aa: CSVPRGSYGYTF
CDR3nt: TGCAGCGTTCCCAGGGGCAGCTATGGCTACACCTTC

d_gene: NA
abundance: many
v_gene: TRBV12-3/TRBV12-4
j_gene: TRBJ2-5
CDR3aa: CASSFSEETQYF
CDR3nt: TGTGCCAGCAGTTTTTCGGAAGAGACCCAGTACTTC

d_gene: TRBD1
abundance: many
v_gene: TRBV13
j_gene: TRBJ2-7
CDR3aa: CASSSEPGTGVEQYF
CDR3nt: TGTGCCAGCAGCTCCGAACCCGGGACAGGGGTTGAGCAGTACTTC

d_gene: TRBD2
abundance: many
v_gene: TRBV10-3
j_gene: TRBJ2-5
CDR3aa: CAISEPLSGSRETQYF
CDR3nt: TGTGCCATCAGTGAGCCCCTTAGCGGGAGCCGGGAGACCCAGTACTTC

d_gene: NA
abundance: few
v_gene: TRBV15
j_gene: TRBJ1-6
CDR3aa: CATSKETGGSPLHF
CDR3nt: TGTGCCACCAGTAAAGAGACAGGAGGTTCACCCCTCCACTTT

d_gene: TRBD2
abundance: few
v_gene: TRBV10-3
j_gene: TRBJ2-5
CDR3aa: CAIKTSLAGELETQYF
CDR3nt: TGTGCCATCAAGACAAGTTTAGCGGGAGAATTAGAGACCCAGTACTTC

d_gene: TRBD1
abundance: few
v_gene: TRBV24-1
j_gene: TRBJ2-2
CDR3aa: CATSDLPGQGDTGELFF
CDR3nt: TGTGCCACCAGTGATTTGCCGGGACAGGGGGACACCGGGGAGCTGTTTTTT

d_gene: NA
abundance: many
v_gene: TRBV12-3/TRBV12-4
j_gene: TRBJ1-5
CDR3aa: CASRDGGVNQPQHF
CDR3nt: TGTGCCAGCAGGGACGGGGGCGTTAATCAGCCCCAGCATTTT

d_gene: TRBD1
abundance: few
v_gene: TRBV5-4
j_gene: TRBJ1-2
CDR3aa: CASSLWGGTANYGYTF
CDR3nt: TGTGCCAGCAGCTTGTGGGGGGGGACAGCTAACTATGGCTACACCTTC

d_gene: NA
abundance: few
v_gene: TRBV20-1
j_gene: TRBJ2-5
CDR3aa: CSANLAGQEETQYF
CDR3nt: TGCAGTGCTAACTTAGCGGGACAGGAAGAGACCCAGTACTTC

d_gene: TRBD1
abundance: many
v_gene: TRBV12-3/TRBV12-4
j_gene: TRBJ1-2
CDR3aa: CASSSGLGQPYGYTF
CDR3nt: TGTGCCAGCAGTTCCGGGTTGGGACAGCCCTATGGCTACACCTTC

d_gene: TRBD2
abundance: NA
v_gene: TRBV24-1
j_gene: TRBJ2-3
CDR3aa: CATSDGPGTSGRATDTQYF
CDR3nt: TGTGCCACCAGTGATGGTCCCGGGACTAGCGGGAGGGCCACAGATACGCAGTATTTT

d_gene: NA
abundance: many
v_gene: TRBV28
j_gene: TRBJ1-2
CDR3aa: CASSLIGGRAGYTF
CDR3nt: TGTGCCAGCAGCCTAATAGGTGGAAGGGCTGGCTACACCTTC

d_gene: NA
abundance: NA
v_gene: TRBV6-1
j_gene: TRBJ2-4
CDR3aa: CASINHRIAKNIQYF
CDR3nt: TGTGCCAGCATTAACCACAGGATAGCCAAAAACATTCAGTACTTC

d_gene: NA
abundance: many
v_gene: TRBV7-3
j_gene: TRBJ2-3
CDR3aa: CASSLRHGVGDTQYF
CDR3nt: TGTGCCAGCAGCTTACGGCATGGAGTGGGAGATACGCAGTATTTT

d_gene: NA
abundance: many
v_gene: TRBV6-1
j_gene: TRBJ2-6
CDR3aa: CASMTPRPPAF
CDR3nt: TGTGCCAGCATGACCCCTCGGCCCCCGGCTTTC

d_gene: NA
abundance: few
v_gene: TRBV19
j_gene: TRBJ1-2
CDR3aa: CASSTTEVHGYTF
CDR3nt: TGTGCCAGTAGTACTACAGAGGTACATGGCTACACCTTC

d_gene: TRBD1
abundance: many
v_gene: TRBV20-1
j_gene: TRBJ1-5
CDR3aa: CSASPVGGWNQPQHF
CDR3nt: TGCAGTGCTAGCCCCGTAGGGGGCTGGAATCAGCCCCAGCATTTT

d_gene: TRBD1
abundance: few
v_gene: TRBV9
j_gene: TRBJ1-3
CDR3aa: CASSAAPGQGGRGTIYF
CDR3nt: TGTGCCAGCAGCGCGGCCCCTGGGCAGGGGGGCCGAGGCACCATATATTTT

d_gene: TRBD1
abundance: NA
v_gene: TRBV7-9
j_gene: TRBJ1-4
CDR3aa: CASSQGDSREKLFF
CDR3nt: TGTGCCAGCAGCCAAGGGGACAGCCGTGAAAAACTGTTTTTT

d_gene: TRBD2
abundance: NA
v_gene: TRBV6-1
j_gene: TRBJ2-1
CDR3aa: CASKKGLAGAEQFF
CDR3nt: TGTGCCAGCAAGAAAGGACTAGCGGGAGCTGAGCAGTTCTTC

d_gene: NA
abundance: NA
v_gene: TRBV20-1
j_gene: TRBJ2-7
CDR3aa: CSASQAHYEQYF
CDR3nt: TGCAGTGCTAGCCAGGCTCACTACGAGCAGTACTTC

d_gene: TRBD2
abundance: NA
v_gene: TRBV7-2
j_gene: TRBJ2-4
CDR3aa: CASNLGGSAIQYF
CDR3nt: TGTGCCAGCAACCTGGGGGGGTCCGCGATTCAGTACTTC

d_gene: NA
abundance: few
v_gene: TRBV18
j_gene: TRBJ1-3
CDR3aa: CASSNNPSGSGNTIYF
CDR3nt: TGTGCCAGCTCTAATAATCCGTCCGGCTCTGGAAACACCATATATTTT

d_gene: NA
abundance: many
v_gene: TRBV6-2/TRBV6-3
j_gene: TRBJ2-4
CDR3aa: CASSETLGGPNIQYF
CDR3nt: TGTGCCAGCAGTGAGACCTTAGGGGGGCCAAACATTCAGTACTTC

d_gene: TRBD2
abundance: many
v_gene: TRBV27
j_gene: TRBJ2-1
CDR3aa: CASSLSWGEGKYEQFF
CDR3nt: TGTGCCAGCAGTTTATCGTGGGGGGAGGGAAAGTATGAGCAGTTCTTC

d_gene: NA
abundance: NA
v_gene: TRBV18
j_gene: TRBJ2-3
CDR3aa: CASSQGRPSTDTQYF
CDR3nt: TGTGCCAGCTCCCAGGGACGGCCAAGCACAGATACGCAGTATTTT

d_gene: NA
abundance: NA
v_gene: TRBV10-2
j_gene: TRBJ2-3
CDR3aa: CASRGLANTDTQYF
CDR3nt: TGCGCCAGCAGGGGTCTAGCTAACACAGATACGCAGTATTTT

d_gene: TRBD1
abundance: NA
v_gene: TRBV20-1
j_gene: TRBJ2-5
CDR3aa: CSARGTGVQETQYF
CDR3nt: TGCAGTGCTAGAGGTACAGGGGTTCAAGAGACCCAGTACTTC

d_gene: TRBD2
abundance: few
v_gene: TRBV5-1
j_gene: TRBJ2-2
CDR3aa: CASSLTPTSVLTGELFF
CDR3nt: TGCGCCAGCAGCTTGACCCCAACTAGCGTCTTAACCGGGGAGCTGTTTTTT

d_gene: NA
abundance: few
v_gene: TRBV7-8
j_gene: TRBJ2-1
CDR3aa: CASSLDGSAYNEQFF
CDR3nt: TGTGCCAGCAGCTTAGACGGGAGTGCTTACAATGAGCAGTTCTTC

d_gene: NA
abundance: few
v_gene: TRBV20-1
j_gene: TRBJ2-7
CDR3aa: CSAREGNWEQYF
CDR3nt: TGCAGTGCTAGAGAGGGGAATTGGGAGCAGTACTTC

d_gene: TRBD2
abundance: NA
v_gene: TRBV6-1
j_gene: TRBJ2-1
CDR3aa: CASRVALAGVYNEQFF
CDR3nt: TGTGCCAGCAGGGTCGCTCTAGCGGGAGTCTACAATGAGCAGTTCTTC

d_gene: TRBD1
abundance: NA
v_gene: TRBV19
j_gene: TRBJ1-1
CDR3aa: CASSISGTGLTEAFF
CDR3nt: TGTGCCAGTAGTATTTCTGGGACAGGGTTGACTGAAGCTTTCTTT

d_gene: TRBD1
abundance: few
v_gene: TRBV11-2
j_gene: TRBJ1-6
CDR3aa: CASSFAGGVRSPLHF
CDR3nt: TGTGCCAGCAGCTTCGCAGGGGGCGTCAGATCACCCCTCCACTTT

d_gene: TRBD2
abundance: NA
v_gene: TRBV20-1
j_gene: TRBJ2-7
CDR3aa: CSAEPTSGQPYEQYF
CDR3nt: TGCAGTGCCGAACCAACTAGCGGCCAGCCCTACGAGCAGTACTTC

d_gene: TRBD1
abundance: many
v_gene: TRBV28
j_gene: TRBJ1-4
CDR3aa: CASRTGVEKLFF
CDR3nt: TGTGCCAGCAGGACAGGGGTTGAAAAACTGTTTTTT

d_gene: NA
abundance: many
v_gene: TRBV12-3/TRBV12-4
j_gene: TRBJ2-5
CDR3aa: CASSFRAETQYF
CDR3nt: TGTGCCAGCAGTTTTAGGGCGGAGACCCAGTACTTC